Following are 26 T cell receptor beta chains from one sample sequenced in a study of blood T cell repertoires in COVID-19 (dated by TCRdb to between 2020 and 2021). Libraries were made using the immunoSEQ multiplex PCR assay. Not all clones reach the TCRdb copy of this immuneACCESS table, which keeps in-frame sequences only. Checked studies attribute under half of the gap to unresolved V genes and leave the rest unexplained. Here the sample has 95,000 to 120,000 clones; 85% occur a single time. Of the sample, about an eighth falls within the top ten clones. The sequenced sample was peripheral blood. The origin of the receptors is a human donor in a cohort sampled during active COVID-19.

The CDR3 sequence: CASSYRGRANEKLFF. CDR3 DNA sequence: TGTGCCAGCAGTTACCGGGGGAGGGCTAATGAAAAACTGTTTTTT. The chain carries TRBV6-5 and TRBJ1-4, with a possible D match to TRBD1 (5 bases). Between the trimmed V and J ends, which lost 2 bases and 3 bases, there was a span of 10 bases. There are 15 residues in the CDR3. CDR1 and CDR2 (germline): MNHEY, SVGAGI.

This sequence joins TRBV7-8 and TRBJ1-4; 8 bases fit TRBD1. This CDR3 contains 14 residues. Trimming cost V 2 bases and J 8 bases; bases outside gene matches: 4. CDR1 and CDR2 from the germline V gene are SGHVS and FQNEAQ. This chain's CDR3 is CASSLSTGGEKLFF. In DNA form, the CDR3 reads TGTGCCAGCAGCTTAAGTACAGGGGGGGAAAAACTGTTTTTT.

This chain links TRBV3-1 (or the pseudogene TRBV3-2) with TRBJ2-1; 9 bases align to TRBD2. Germline loops: CDR1 LGHDT, CDR2 YNNKEL (reference sequence). The CDR3 sequence is 18 residues long. V trimming: 0 bases; J trimming: 4 bases; junction bases outside the gene matches: 10. The CDR3 loop is CASSQDGRVAGVYNEQFF. Written as DNA, the CDR3 is TGTGCCAGCAGCCAAGATGGGAGGGTAGCGGGGGTTTACAATGAGCAGTTCTTC.

The V call is TRBV19, the J call TRBJ2-3, with 9 bases lining up with TRBD2. Germline CDR1 reads LNHDA; CDR2 reads SQIVND (reference sequence). CDR3 length: 13 amino acids. J lost 10 bases, V lost 3 bases, and 5 bases had no gene match. The CDR3: CASSMNGGGAQYF. CDR3 nucleotide sequence: TGTGCCAGTAGTATGAATGGCGGGGGGGCGCAGTATTTT. Filled out from reference TRBV19 and TRBJ2-3, the complete variable domain reads DGGITQSPKYLFRKEGQNVTLSCEQNLNHDAMYWYRQDPGQGLRLIYYSQIVNDFQKGDIAEGYSVSREKKESFPLTVTSAQKNPTAFYLCASSMNGGGAQYFGPGTRLTVL.

The table lists this clone with a few counts. The chain carries TRBV6-2 or TRBV6-3 and TRBJ2-4; D possibly corresponds to TRBD2 (5 bases). V was clipped by 4 bases and J by 0 bases, with 10 bases between them. CDR1 and CDR2 from the germline V gene are MNHEY and SVGEGT. The CDR3 contains 15 residues. The CDR3 protein is CASSSPGVAKNIQYF. The DNA for the CDR3 is TGTGCCAGCAGTTCTCCCGGGGTAGCCAAAAACATTCAGTACTTC.

V and J are TRBV21-1 and TRBJ2-3; TRBD2, the D gene given by the table, was not confirmed from the DNA. TRBV21-1 is classified as a pseudogene. This CDR3 region has 16 residues. The CDR3 nucleotides are TGTGCCAGCAGCAAAGGGAGGGTGGGGGGCACAGATACGCAGTATTTT. Its translation: CASSKGRVGGTDTQYF.

The genes are TRBV18 and TRBJ2-7; 9 nucleotides align to TRBD1. V was pared by 3 bases and J by 7 bases, with 13 bases of the junction left unmatched. Germline CDR1 is KGHSH and CDR2 is LQKENI. The CDR3 is made up of 16 amino acids. The CDR3 is CASSPDATGGGGEQYF. The CDR3 coding sequence is TGTGCCAGCTCACCCGATGCTACAGGGGGCGGAGGGGAGCAGTACTTC.

V is TRBV14 and J is TRBJ2-7; D is undetermined. This CDR3 has 14 amino acids. CDR1 and CDR2 (germline): SGHDN, FVKESK. The V gene lost 3 bases and the J gene lost 0 bases, with 9 bases spanning the gap. The CDR3 bases are TGTGCCAGCAGCCAGGATGGGCTCTCCTACGAGCAGTACTTC. Amino acids: CASSQDGLSYEQYF.

This sequence joins TRBV20-1 and TRBJ1-1; no definite D call. Trimming removed 5 bases from V and 8 bases from J, with 9 bases in between. Germline V gives CDR1 DFQATT, CDR2 SNEGSKA (reference sequence). The CDR3 sequence is 10 residues long. The CDR3 loop is CSAVGGEAFF. The CDR3 DNA reads TGCAGTGCTGTCGGCGGCGAAGCTTTCTTT.

This chain links TRBV9 with TRBJ2-1, with D perhaps matching TRBD1 (5 bases). Germline values: CDR1 SGDLS, CDR2 YYNGEE. The CDR3 consists of 18 residues. With 0 bases removed from V and 0 bases from J, the gap between germline ends came to 16 bases. CDR3 coding DNA: TGTGCCAGCAGCGTAGCTTCAGCAGGGTCAAGCTCCTACAATGAGCAGTTCTTC. Translated: CASSVASAGSSSYNEQFF.

The CDR3 spells CASRSRPPDTQYF. The CDR3 nucleotides are TGTGCCAGCAGATCGCGGCCCCCGGATACGCAGTATTTT. This rearrangement joins TRBV25-1 to TRBJ2-3; D is undetermined. V was trimmed by 6 bases and J by 6 bases, leaving 13 bases between them. Germline V gene lookup returns CDR1 MGHDK and CDR2 SYGVNS. CDR3 length: 13 amino acids.

The chain combines TRBV9 with TRBJ2-3; D uncertain. The ends were cut back, 3 bases at V and 0 bases at J, with 8 bases in the middle. The germline gives CDR1 SGDLS, CDR2 YYNGEE. The CDR3 consists of 14 residues. CDR3 residues: CASSGITSTDTQYF. CDR3 coding DNA: TGTGCCAGCAGCGGAATAACTAGCACAGATACGCAGTATTTT.

The V and J genes are TRBV4-3 and TRBJ1-2, with 7 positions matching TRBD1. V lost 4 bases, J lost 4 bases, and 6 bases stayed unmatched. The germline CDR1 and CDR2 sequences are LGHNA and YSLEER. There are 14 residues in the CDR3. The CDR3 DNA reads as TGCGCCAGCAGCCGAGCCGGGACAGCCTATGGCTACACCTTC. Its translation is CASSRAGTAYGYTF.

This clone was detected only a few times. The same CDR3 also results from other DNA sequences found in this sample. The chain couples TRBV6-5 to TRBJ1-5, with TRBD1 matching 7 bases. The CDR3 has 13 residues. V lost 6 bases, J lost 3 bases, and 2 bases stayed unmatched. CDR1 is MNHEY, CDR2 SVGAGI, per germline. Here the CDR3 reads CASRGTVNQPQHF. The CDR3 DNA sequence: TGTGCCAGCAGGGGGACAGTCAATCAGCCCCAGCATTTT.

The gene calls are TRBV6-5 and TRBJ1-5; 8 bases agree with TRBD1. After removal of 6 bases from V and 2 bases from J, the junction contained 6 bases not matched to a gene. This CDR3 is built from 15 residues. Looked up from germline, CDR1 is MNHEY and CDR2 is SVGAGI. The CDR3 nucleotides read TGTGCCAGCAGCGGCAGGGGACAGGGCAATCAGCCCCAGCATTTT. Its translation is CASSGRGQGNQPQHF.

Note on this clone: Other DNA sequences within the sample encode an identical CDR3. The chain recombines TRBV6-5 with TRBJ1-1; D gene uncertain. CDR1 is MNHEY, CDR2 SVGAGI, per germline. V lost 0 bases and J 1 base, leaving 9 bases between the germline ends. The CDR3 has 15 amino acids. CDR3 coding DNA: TGTGCCAGCAGTTACTCGATACGGGGGAACACTGAAGCTTTCTTT. This sequence encodes CASSYSIRGNTEAFF.

V and J are TRBV2 and TRBJ2-1; 11 nucleotides line up with TRBD2. The CDR3 spans 16 residues. Trimming took 6 bases from V and 2 from J; bases not matched to a gene: 6. Germline CDR1 is SNHLY and CDR2 is FYNNEI. CDR3: CASRSNSGGAYNEQFF. In DNA form, the CDR3 reads TGTGCCAGCAGATCCAATAGCGGGGGGGCCTACAATGAGCAGTTCTTC.

The chain carries TRBV6-5 and TRBJ1-1, with TRBD1 matching over 7 bases. V gave up 7 bases and J gave up 1 base; unmatched junction bases: 9. CDR3 length: 15 residues. Germline CDR1 and CDR2: MNHEY and SVGAGI. The CDR3 DNA follows: TGTGCCAGCACCTTCTACAGGGGCAAGAACACTGAAGCTTTCTTT. It specifies CASTFYRGKNTEAFF.

The chain is built from TRBV3-1 (or the pseudogene TRBV3-2) and TRBJ2-1; D gene unclear. The V and J ends lost 0 bases and 4 bases respectively, with 10 bases between them. CDR1 is LGHDT and CDR2 is YNNKEL in the germline V gene (reference sequence). This CDR3 has 15 residues. The CDR3 spells CASSQDILEYNEQFF. The CDR3 DNA follows: TGTGCCAGCAGCCAAGATATTCTAGAGTACAATGAGCAGTTCTTC.

This clone was detected only once. The gene calls are TRBV5-5 and TRBJ2-1, with D maybe TRBD1 (5 bases). This CDR3 is 16 amino acids long. V was pared by 0 bases and J by 5 bases, with 15 bases between. Looked up from germline, CDR1 is SGHKS and CDR2 is YYEKEE (reference sequence). CDR3 protein: CASSLAPVTENNEQFF. The CDR3 DNA reads TGTGCCAGCAGCTTGGCTCCTGTGACAGAAAACAATGAGCAGTTCTTC.

The chain is built from TRBV6-5 and TRBJ1-5; the D gene is possibly TRBD1 (5 bases). The CDR3 sequence is 13 residues long. CDR1 and CDR2 (germline): MNHEY, SVGAGI. The CDR3 DNA reads as TGTACAGCGGCAGGGAGGATGGATCAGCCCCAGCATTTT. This codes for CTAAGRMDQPQHF.

The rearrangement links TRBV2 to TRBJ1-5, with D possibly matching TRBD1 (6 bases). Trimming shortened V by 6 bases and J by 2 bases, and 14 bases separated the two germline ends. Germline values: CDR1 SNHLY, CDR2 FYNNEI. This CDR3 has 15 amino acids. CDR3 residues: CASRPGQLGNQPQHF. In DNA form, the CDR3 reads TGTGCCAGCAGACCCGGACAGCTAGGCAATCAGCCCCAGCATTTT. Together with reference TRBV2 and TRBJ1-5, the CDR3 gives the full variable domain: EPEVTQTPSHQVTQMGQEVILRCVPISNHLYFYWYRQILGQKVEFLVSFYNNEISEKSEIFDDQFSVERPDGSNFTLKIRSTKLEDSAMYFCASRPGQLGNQPQHFGDGTRLSIL.

This clone has more than one count but fewer than ten. J is TRBJ1-5 and V is TRBV6-5; the D gene is possibly TRBD1 (6 bases). Germline CDR1 MNHEY, CDR2 SVGAGI. The CDR3 has 13 amino acids. V shed 6 bases and J shed 6 bases, with 12 bases lying between them. As DNA, the CDR3 is TGTGCCAGCAGCTCGGGACAATTTCAGCCCCAGCATTTT. Protein: CASSSGQFQPQHF.

The CDR3 sequence is CASSSQETQYF. CDR3 bases: TGTGCCAGCTCATCGCAAGAGACCCAGTACTTC. The chain carries TRBV18 and TRBJ2-5; D uncertain. The germline gives CDR1 KGHSH, CDR2 LQKENI. V was pared by 5 bases and J by 2 bases, with 3 bases between. This CDR3 spans 11 amino acids.

The chain is built from TRBV5-1 and TRBJ2-7, with D perhaps matching TRBD1 (6 bases). With 3 bases removed from V and 2 bases from J, the gap between germline ends came to 18 bases. Germline V lookup: CDR1 SGHRS, CDR2 YFSETQ. CDR3 length equals 16 residues. CDR3 nucleotide sequence: TGCGCCAGCAGCTCTTTAGGGGGAAAAGGGGCCTACGAGCAGTACTTC. Translation gives CASSSLGGKGAYEQYF.

The chain links TRBV3-1 (or the pseudogene TRBV3-2) to TRBJ1-2, with 7 bases fitting TRBD1. With V trimmed by 3 bases and J by 2 bases, 6 bases remained unmatched. Germline V gene sequence: CDR1 LGHDT, CDR2 YNNKEL (reference sequence). The CDR3 length is 15 residues. CDR3 DNA sequence: TGTGCCAGCAGCCACATGGCGACAGGGAACTATGGCTACACCTTC. Protein product: CASSHMATGNYGYTF.